This entry describes one T cell receptor (beta chain). This clonotype was observed many times. There is no known antigen for this receptor. Base quality data are lacking; no much larger clone is found one base away. This entry belongs to a study of T cell repertoires in cytomegalovirus infection (dated by TCRdb to between 2019 and 2020). For the wider study: The peptide stimulations were aimed at well-studied HLA-B-restricted epitopes as well as recently identified HLA-C-restricted CMV epitopes, whose presentation resists viral immunomodulation. Because public TCR beta signatures pointed to carriage of CMV infection together with the matching HLA type, the HLA type of each donor mattered for the analysis. Findings and caveats that apply to the study as a whole: The ex vivo response was dominated by HLA-C-restricted CMV-specific TCR beta clonotypes, and the single most frequent clonotype in two of eight donors was supplied by these HLA-C-restricted clonotypes. In both this cohort and an independent roughly 400-donor cohort, the cumulative frequency of public TCR beta family members distinguished carriers of CMV infection plus the relevant HLA type.

Sequencing used an Illumina HiSeq 1500. TCRdb reprocessing: public reads trimmed at Q25 with fastp, clones called with MiXCR, in-frame beta chains kept. Rows merge per CDR3 protein into single entries with the most common DNA and genes. For this sample the table gives hundreds of thousands of distinct CDR3 sequences, of which roughly 36% were detected only once. The leading ten clones occupy about 18% of the sample. Taken with the paper, the label for treatment or condition translates to: in vitro stimulation with specific CMV peptide epitopes to enrich CMV-specific T cells. The receptor was derived from a human donor in good health (CMV status not recorded). Some clones in this sample may be carry-over from other donors' samples. The sequenced sample was cultured PBMCs, obtained from culture after CMV antigen stimulation.

This receptor has the CDR3 CASSRAGADTQYF. The sequenced DNA: TGTGCCAGCAGTAGGGCGGGGGCAGATACGCAGTATTTT. The chain was built from TRBV7-2 and TRBJ2-3; TRBD2 lines up with 7 middle nucleotides. CDR1 is given as SGHTA and CDR2 as FQGNSA, both from the germline V gene. The cysteine opens and the phenylalanine closes a CDR3 of 13 amino acids. The retained sequence is limited to the CDR3, 39 bases, with the frame set at the first base. V lost 6 bases and J lost 4 bases, and the count of bases not matched to a germline gene is 4.